This T cell receptor (beta chain) was documented in a study of lymphopenia after photon versus proton radiotherapy. Study outcomes and limitations: After the lymphocyte nadir, photon-treated repertoires showed oligoclonal expansion, especially of CD8+ Temra cells.

Generated by immunoSEQ multiplex PCR, the TCRdb table keeps only in-frame clones and is missing some. The sample holds approximately 6,300 clones; 91% are singletons and the top ten take 11%. Regarding this clone: Its antigen is as yet unknown.

This specimen was peripheral blood, taken from a patient treated with photon-based radiotherapy. This receptor was identified in a man aged 55-75 years with cholangiocarcinoma.

CDR3 region: CASRGLLETQYF. CDR3 sequence (DNA): TGTGCCAGTAGGGGACTACTGGAGACCCAGTACTTC. This chain connects TRBV19 to TRBJ2-5; 7 bases align to TRBD2. The CDR3 loop spans 12 amino acids. CDR1 and CDR2 from the germline V gene are LNHDA and SQIVND (reference sequence). Trimming removed 6 bases from V and 5 bases from J; junction bases left unmatched: 3.